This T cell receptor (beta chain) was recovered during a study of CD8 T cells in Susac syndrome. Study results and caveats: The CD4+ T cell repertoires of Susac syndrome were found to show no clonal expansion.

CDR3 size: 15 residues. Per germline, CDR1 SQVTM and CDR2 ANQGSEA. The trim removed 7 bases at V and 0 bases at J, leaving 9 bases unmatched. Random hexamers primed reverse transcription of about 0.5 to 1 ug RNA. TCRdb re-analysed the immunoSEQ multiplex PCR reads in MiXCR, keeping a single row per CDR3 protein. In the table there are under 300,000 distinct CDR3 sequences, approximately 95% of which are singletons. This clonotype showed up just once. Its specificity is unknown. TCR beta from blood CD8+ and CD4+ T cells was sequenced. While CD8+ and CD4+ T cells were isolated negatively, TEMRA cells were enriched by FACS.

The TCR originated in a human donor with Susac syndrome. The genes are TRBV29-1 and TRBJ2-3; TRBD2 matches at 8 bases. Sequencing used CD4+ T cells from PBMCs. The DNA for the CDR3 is TGCAGCGCCTCCCCGGGGGGGCAGAGCACAGATACGCAGTATTTT. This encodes CSASPGGQSTDTQYF.